Given below is one TCR beta chain in context. Its antigen is currently not known. No per-base quality is available; no much larger clone lies one base away. What this sample's time point label stands for: baseline, week 1 (first vaccination visit). Per the publication, the treatment or condition label means: pre-vaccination baseline after standard-of-care therapy. Donors had newly diagnosed WHO grade 3 or 4 IDH1-mutant astrocytomas with loss of nuclear ATRX. The samples were drawn from NOA16, a multicentre, single-arm, open-label phase I trial in Germany that tested a mutant IDH1 peptide vaccine in humans for the first time. Blood drawn at visit V03 was used as the baseline sample for immunogenicity testing. Genomic DNA for TCRB sequencing was extracted from EDTA blood using the DNeasy Blood and Tissue Kit. The junction shows trimming of 0 bases on V and 6 bases on J, plus 5 bases between the germline ends. From a lookup of the germline V gene (reference sequence), CDR1 and CDR2 are MNHEY and SMNVEV. Reading from cysteine to phenylalanine, the CDR3 counts 12 amino acids. Solely the CDR3 DNA is kept, with 36 bases framed from the first base.

The data derive from a study of a mutant IDH1 vaccine in newly diagnosed glioma (dated by TCRdb to the early 2020s). About the full investigation: Of the 32 patients who were treated, 62.5% were male and approximately 40% were female, and the mean age was roughly 40 years. Longitudinal TCRB deep sequencing was done for 25 to 30 treated patients, wherever samples were available for exploratory analyses. Peripheral blood was drawn at six visits: V03 (baseline), V05, V07, V10, V12 and V13. Before enrollment, most patients had been given radiochemotherapy with temozolomide as standard therapy, while the rest had received either radiotherapy alone or temozolomide alone.

What the study reported, not specific to this receptor: PBMC samples for TCRB deep sequencing were selected based on availability. The authors stated that sample limitations prevented analyses of patient blood samples from being reproduced. Immune responses induced by the vaccine were seen in over 90% of patients across multiple MHC alleles. Pseudoprogression appeared unrelated to alterations in the top peripheral T cell clonotypes detected by TCRB sequencing.

Library creation used the immunoSEQ multiplex PCR assay. Rearranged TCR beta chain sequences were amplified using the hsTCRB Kit according to the manufacturer's protocol. TCRB libraries were sequenced on an Illumina MiSeq. Regarding the original processing steps: Demultiplexing, trimming and gene mapping were performed with the kit vendor's proprietary platform. This immuneACCESS table, as held by TCRdb, lists in-frame sequences with V and J called but not all clones. Of the missing ones, under half trace to an unresolved V gene in checked studies; the others have no known cause. V, J and clone size were drawn from that table, and D and trimming were deduced from the DNA. This sample comprises over 75,000 clones, 70% to 90% of them detected only once. The top ten clonotypes cover less than 0.65% of the sample.

This receptor chain uses TRBV27 and TRBJ1-2, with the D gene not confidently named. The source material was PBMCs, sampled from a glioma patient treated with radiotherapy, temozolomide or both. This receptor was obtained from a woman aged 50 to 65 with glioma. The CDR3 protein is CASSLSRNGYTF. The DNA sequence is given as TGTGCCAGCAGTTTATCGAGGAATGGCTACACCTTC.